The next 20 T cell receptor beta chains were all read from a single sample in a study of cytomegalovirus exposure and HLA in healthy donors. The PCR was carried out with 60 Vbeta primers and 13 Jbeta primers. Some clones are missing from TCRdb's copy, which holds only in-frame ones; the method was immunoSEQ multiplex PCR. Counted here are under 150,000 clones, around 83% occurring once; the ten biggest clones make up 8.1%. The sample taken for sequencing was PBMCs. These receptors came from a woman aged 45 to 65 in good health and CMV-seropositive.

This clone was found a few times. The rearrangement joins TRBV15 to TRBJ2-1; 8 bases are a match to TRBD1. Germline assignment: CDR1 LNHNV and CDR2 YYDKDF (reference sequence). The V segment lost 0 bases and the J segment 8 bases; nucleotides outside the gene matches: 9. CDR3 length equals 16 residues. CDR3 sequence: CATSRDRRQGFHEQFF. DNA of the CDR3: TGTGCCACCAGCAGAGATCGGCGACAGGGGTTCCATGAGCAGTTCTTC.

This chain connects TRBV7-2 to TRBJ2-3; D is undetermined. Per the germline V gene, CDR1 is SGHTA and CDR2 is FQGNSA. This CDR3 is 14 amino acids long. The ends were cut back, 6 bases at V and 2 bases at J, with 12 bases in the middle. The CDR3 reads CASRKHVSTDTQYF. The DNA of the CDR3 is TGTGCCAGCAGGAAGCACGTATCCACAGATACGCAGTATTTT.

This chain links TRBV13 with TRBJ2-3; 13 nucleotides align to TRBD2. CDR1 is PRHDT and CDR2 is FYEKMQ in the germline V gene (reference sequence). J was trimmed by 4 bases and V by 3 bases; bases with no gene match: 4. This CDR3 contains 16 residues. The DNA of the CDR3 is TGTGCCAGCAGCTTCACTAGCGGGGGGGCAGCAGATACGCAGTATTTT. It specifies CASSFTSGGAADTQYF.

The chain carries TRBV7-9 and TRBJ1-1, with 8 bases fitting TRBD1. The CDR3 is 16 amino acids. The germline gives CDR1 SEHNR, CDR2 FQNEAQ (reference sequence). V was pared by 5 bases and J by 5 bases, with 13 bases of the junction left unmatched. The CDR3 here is CASSPGTGRRTTEAFF. As DNA, the CDR3 is TGTGCCAGCAGCCCGGGGACAGGCCGGAGGACGACTGAAGCTTTCTTT.

The chain uses TRBV5-1 and TRBJ2-5; TRBD1 matches 9 bases. The V gene end was trimmed by 4 bases and the J gene end by 2 bases; junction bases not matched to a gene: 3. This CDR3 spans 14 amino acids. The germline V gene encodes CDR1 SGHRS and CDR2 YFSETQ. The CDR3 is CASSVGTGQETQYF. The CDR3 DNA sequence: TGCGCCAGCAGCGTGGGGACAGGGCAAGAGACCCAGTACTTC.

The gene calls are TRBV28 and TRBJ1-4, with TRBD1 as a possible D gene (5 bases). Trimming removed 2 bases from V and 7 bases from J, with 17 bases in between. The V gene's germline CDR1 is MDHEN and CDR2 SYDVKM. This CDR3 comprises 16 residues. CDR3 sequence (DNA): TGTGCCAGCAGTTTAGGGGGGAGGATTAGGAGTGAAAAACTGTTTTTT. Translation gives CASSLGGRIRSEKLFF.

This clone was picked up a small number of times. This chain joins TRBV4-1 and TRBJ2-1, with 8 bases aligning to TRBD2. V gave up 3 bases and J gave up 1 base; unmatched junction bases: 8. Germline V gives CDR1 MGHRA, CDR2 YSYEKL. The CDR3 totals 17 residues. In nucleotides, the CDR3 is TGCGCCAGCAGCCAGGTAAGCGGGAGTGGGTCCTACAATGAGCAGTTCTTC. It encodes CASSQVSGSGSYNEQFF.

The genes are TRBV5-1 and TRBJ1-1; possibly TRBD1 for D (5 bases). The germline CDR1 and CDR2 sequences are SGHRS and YFSETQ. V lost 5 bases, J lost 1 base, and 9 bases lay in between. The CDR3 runs 13 residues. The CDR3 loop is CASRPRENTEAFF. The CDR3 DNA sequence: TGCGCCAGCAGACCCAGGGAGAACACTGAAGCTTTCTTT.

The CDR3 loop is CASSLEEASGKEQFF. In nucleotides, the CDR3 is TGTGCCAGCAGCTTAGAGGAGGCCTCGGGAAAAGAGCAGTTCTTC. The gene calls are TRBV11-2 and TRBJ2-1, with D perhaps matching TRBD2 (5 bases). Trimming removed 0 bases from V and 10 bases from J, with 16 bases in between. CDR1 and CDR2 (germline): SGHAT, FQNNGV. The CDR3 contains 15 residues. The whole variable domain, remainder taken from reference TRBV11-2 and TRBJ2-1, is EAGVAQSPRYKIIEKRQSVAFWCNPISGHATLYWYQQILGQGPKLLIQFQNNGVVDDSQLPKDRFSAERLKGVDSTLKIQPAKLEDSAVYLCASSLEEASGKEQFFGPGTRLTVL.

The J gene is TRBJ2-2, the V gene TRBV7-2; 8 positions match TRBD2. Looked up from germline, CDR1 is SGHTA and CDR2 is FQGNSA. There are 17 residues in the CDR3. J gave up 7 bases and V 3 bases, and 13 bases lay outside the gene matches. The CDR3 loop reads CASSFPPEAGDNGELFF. CDR3 bases: TGTGCCAGCAGCTTCCCCCCAGAAGCGGGAGATAACGGGGAGCTGTTTTTT. Combining the CDR3 with reference TRBV7-2 and TRBJ2-2 gives the whole variable domain GAGVSQSPSNKVTEKGKDVELRCDPISGHTALYWYRQSLGQGLEFLIYFQGNSAPDKSGLPSDRFSAERTGGSVSTLTIQRTQQEDSAVYLCASSFPPEAGDNGELFFGEGSRLTVL.

Written as DNA, the CDR3 is TGTGCCAGCAGCCACTTAACAGCCCACCCAGATACGCAGTATTTT. Protein: CASSHLTAHPDTQYF. The gene calls are TRBV11-1 and TRBJ2-3; no clear D. Germline V gene lookup returns CDR1 SGHAT and CDR2 FQDESV (reference sequence). V was shortened by 5 bases and J by 4 bases, with 16 bases between the two germline ends. The CDR3 covers 15 residues.

The V call is TRBV30, the J call TRBJ2-6; 7 nucleotides agree with TRBD1. Germline V lookup: CDR1 GTSNPN, CDR2 SVGIG (reference sequence). V shed 3 bases and J 0 bases; nucleotides not matched to a gene: 11. There are 18 residues in the CDR3. CDR3 DNA sequence: TGTGCCTGGAGACCATGGGGGACAGACAACTCTGGGGCCAACGTCCTGACTTTC. Protein sequence: CAWRPWGTDNSGANVLTF.

This rearrangement joins TRBV29-1 to TRBJ2-3; TRBD2 matches 12 bases. V trimming: 1 base; J trimming: 2 bases; junction bases outside the gene matches: 7. This CDR3 contains 17 residues. CDR1 is SQVTM, CDR2 ANQGSEA, per germline. The CDR3 DNA sequence: TGCAGCGTTGAAGGTGTTTGGACTAGCGGGGCCACAGATACGCAGTATTTT. It yields the protein CSVEGVWTSGATDTQYF.

The V and J genes are TRBV5-1 and TRBJ2-1; possible D gene TRBD2, 5 bases. CDR1 SGHRS and CDR2 YFSETQ come from the germline V gene. V lost 3 bases and J 10 bases, leaving 11 bases between the germline ends. This CDR3 has 12 residues. The CDR3 spells CASSSDSAEQFF. As DNA, the CDR3 is TGCGCCAGCAGCTCGGACTCAGCAGAGCAGTTCTTC.

This chain connects TRBV7-9 to TRBJ1-1, with D possibly matching TRBD1 (5 bases). Deletions cut 1 base from V and 1 base from J, with 7 bases between. CDR1 and CDR2 (germline): SEHNR, FQNEAQ (reference sequence). The CDR3 covers 14 residues. Here the CDR3 DNA reads TGTGCCAGCAGCTTAGGCAGGGCGAACACTGAAGCTTTCTTT. Translating it yields CASSLGRANTEAFF.

The J gene is TRBJ2-1, the V gene TRBV5-4, with D maybe TRBD2 (5 bases). This CDR3 comprises 14 residues. The germline V gene encodes CDR1 SGHNT and CDR2 YYREEE (reference sequence). The V gene lost 0 bases and the J gene lost 3 bases, with 7 bases spanning the gap. CDR3 residues: CASSLGRGYNEQFF. The CDR3 DNA reads as TGTGCCAGCAGCTTGGGTCGGGGCTACAATGAGCAGTTCTTC.

The J gene is TRBJ2-1, the V gene TRBV5-1; 12 nucleotides match TRBD2. After removal of 0 bases from V and 1 base from J, the junction contained 2 bases not matched to a gene. The germline V gene encodes CDR1 SGHRS and CDR2 YFSETQ. This CDR3 has 17 amino acids. The CDR3 here is CASSLGTSGASYNEQFF. CDR3 nucleotide sequence: TGCGCCAGCAGCTTGGGGACTAGCGGGGCTTCCTACAATGAGCAGTTCTTC.

This clone came up a few times. J is TRBJ1-2 and V is TRBV10-2, with a weak D call TRBD1 (6 bases). The CDR3 has 13 amino acids. From germline, CDR1 is WSHSY and CDR2 SAAADI. V was pared by 9 bases and J by 5 bases, with 16 bases between. The chain's CDR3 is CASSGGRTYGYTF. In nucleotides, the CDR3 is TGCGCCAGTAGCGGGGGGCGGACTTATGGCTACACCTTC.

The chain is built from TRBV29-1 and TRBJ1-5; TRBD1 aligns across 9 bases. The CDR3 spans 15 residues. Germline V CDR1 and CDR2: SQVTM, ANQGSEA. The V segment lost 6 bases and the J segment 4 bases; nucleotides outside the gene matches: 10. The CDR3 reads CSVDAGQGGNQPQHF. In nucleotides, the CDR3 is TGCAGCGTAGACGCGGGACAGGGAGGAAATCAGCCCCAGCATTTT.

The chain couples TRBV2 to TRBJ1-1; perhaps TRBD1 as D (6 bases). V shed 7 bases and J shed 1 base, with 25 bases lying between them. Germline CDR1 and CDR2: SNHLY and FYNNEI. This CDR3 is 18 amino acids long. Here the CDR3 DNA reads TGTGCCAGCACCAGGGGAACCGGGACCCCCTTTGGGAACACTGAAGCTTTCTTT. The encoded protein is CASTRGTGTPFGNTEAFF.